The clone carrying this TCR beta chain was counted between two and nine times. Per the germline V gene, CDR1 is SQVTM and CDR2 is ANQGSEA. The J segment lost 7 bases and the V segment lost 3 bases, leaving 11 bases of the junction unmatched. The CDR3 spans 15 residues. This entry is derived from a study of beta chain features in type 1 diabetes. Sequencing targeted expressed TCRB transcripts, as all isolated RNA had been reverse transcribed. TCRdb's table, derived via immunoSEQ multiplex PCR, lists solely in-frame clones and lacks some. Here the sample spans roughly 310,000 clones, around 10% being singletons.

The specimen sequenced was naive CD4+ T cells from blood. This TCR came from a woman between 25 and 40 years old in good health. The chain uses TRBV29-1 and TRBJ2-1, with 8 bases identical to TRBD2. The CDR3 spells CSVEPGGPRRNEQFF. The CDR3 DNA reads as TGCAGCGTTGAGCCGGGAGGGCCCAGGCGGAATGAGCAGTTCTTC.